The next 23 T cell receptor beta chains were all read from a single sample in a study of lymphopenia after photon versus proton radiotherapy. Clones were sequenced by immunoSEQ multiplex PCR, and TCRdb holds only the in-frame ones, with some missing. The sample records about 4,900 clones, approximately 88% being singletons. Sequences were derived from peripheral blood, sampled from a patient treated with photon-based radiotherapy. The origin of the receptors is a man aged 80 or over with cholangiocarcinoma.

The chain has TRBV28 and TRBJ2-1, with 7 bases matching TRBD1. CDR3 length equals 16 residues. V shed 2 bases, J shed 9 bases, and the junction held 13 bases outside the gene matches. Germline values: CDR1 MDHEN, CDR2 SYDVKM. CDR3 bases: TGTGCCAGCAGTTTACCCACAGGGGAAGGGGGCTTTGAGCAGTTCTTC. Amino acids: CASSLPTGEGGFEQFF.

The CDR3 protein is CSVTRNLRGTEAFF. CDR3 DNA: TGCAGCGTTACCCGGAATCTCAGGGGCACTGAAGCTTTCTTT. The chain carries TRBV29-1 and TRBJ1-1, with a possible D match to TRBD1 (6 bases). V lost 5 bases to trimming and J lost 4 bases, with 17 bases between them. Germline CDR1 is SQVTM and CDR2 is ANQGSEA. The CDR3 is 14 residues long.

This clone came up a few times. This sequence joins TRBV9 and TRBJ1-1, with D possibly TRBD1 on 5 matching bases. Between the trimmed V and J ends, which lost 4 bases and 4 bases, there was a span of 17 bases. Per the germline V gene, CDR1 is SGDLS and CDR2 is YYNGEE. CDR3 length: 15 residues. CDR3 in DNA: TGTGCCAGCAGCAAACAGGAAATTGGGCGCACTGAAGCTTTCTTT. Translated: CASSKQEIGRTEAFF.

Notes on this clone: At one of its ends the junction is not consistent with the germline gene, which may arise from a read error. The CDR3 coding sequence is TGTGCCAGCAGGAAAGGAGACAGGCGCCCCGACTTT. It codes for CASRKGDRRPDF. The chain links TRBV2 to TRBJ1-6; TRBD1 might be the D (6 bases). Per germline, CDR1 SNHLY and CDR2 FYNNEI. The CDR3 length is 12 residues.

CDR3 in DNA: TGTGCCAGCAGCCCCCGAAGGGGCCAAGAGACCCAGTACTTC. Translation: CASSPRRGQETQYF. The rearrangement links TRBV7-6 to TRBJ2-5; D is perhaps TRBD1 (5 bases). Trimming removed 5 bases from V and 1 base from J, with 11 bases in between. Germline V lookup: CDR1 SGHVS, CDR2 FNYEAQ. The CDR3 extends over 14 amino acids. The full variable domain, completed using reference TRBV7-6 and TRBJ2-5, is GAGVSQSPRYKVTKRGQDVALRCDPISGHVSLYWYRQALGQGPEFLTYFNYEAQQDKSGLPNDRFSAERPEGSISTLTIQRTEQRDSAMYRCASSPRRGQETQYFGPGTRLLVL.

The chain recombines TRBV7-3 with TRBJ2-3; D not resolved. This CDR3 comprises 13 residues. Germline V gives CDR1 SGHTA, CDR2 FQGTGA. Trimming cost V 1 base and J 6 bases, with 8 bases left between them. CDR3 sequence: CASSLNEEDTQYF. CDR3 coding DNA: TGTGCCAGCAGCTTAAATGAGGAGGATACGCAGTATTTT.

This clone was counted once. The chain is built from TRBV28 and TRBJ1-5; D might be TRBD1 (5 bases). The CDR3 totals 14 residues. V dropped 7 bases and J dropped 3 bases, with 13 bases sitting between them. Germline CDR1 reads MDHEN; CDR2 reads SYDVKM. The CDR3 DNA sequence: TGTGCCAGCACCCCGGGGGGATCCAATCAGCCCCAGCATTTT. Protein: CASTPGGSNQPQHF.

J is TRBJ1-1 and V is TRBV6-4, with unresolved D. Germline CDR1 and CDR2: MRHNA and SNTAGT. CDR3 size: 13 residues. Trimming removed 4 bases at V and 0 bases at J, with 6 bases between. CDR3 region: CASSVNVNTEAFF. Written as DNA, the CDR3 is TGTGCCAGCAGTGTGAACGTGAACACTGAAGCTTTCTTT.

This sequence joins TRBV5-1 and TRBJ2-7, with a possible D match to TRBD1 (5 bases). Germline lookup yields CDR1 SGHRS and CDR2 YFSETQ. The CDR3 runs to 13 residues. Trimming cost V 1 base and J 1 base, with 6 bases left between them. CDR3 coding DNA: TGCGCCAGCAGCTTGCAGGGATCCTACGAGCAGTACTTC. Protein: CASSLQGSYEQYF.

The J gene is TRBJ2-5, the V gene TRBV28, with TRBD2 matching 8 bases. With 6 bases clipped from V and 1 base from J, the junction kept 7 bases outside the gene matches. CDR3 size: 15 residues. Germline assignment: CDR1 MDHEN and CDR2 SYDVKM. DNA of the CDR3: TGTGCCAGCAGCCCTCGCGGGGGGTTCCAAGAGACCCAGTACTTC. Translating gives CASSPRGGFQETQYF.

The chain is built from TRBV11-1 and TRBJ1-1; D not resolved. V shed 1 base and J shed 8 bases, with 14 bases lying between them. Germline CDR1 and CDR2: SGHAT and FQDESV (reference sequence). CDR3 length: 14 amino acids. The CDR3 coding sequence is TGTGCCAGCAGCTTAGATTCGGCCTATCAAGAAGCTTTCTTT. Protein: CASSLDSAYQEAFF. The whole variable domain, remainder taken from reference TRBV11-1 and TRBJ1-1, is EAEVAQSPRYKITEKSQAVAFWCDPISGHATLYWYRQILGQGPELLVQFQDESVVDDSQLPKDRFSAERLKGVDSTLKIQPAELGDSAMYLCASSLDSAYQEAFFGQGTRLTVV.

In this sample, this clone turned up once. The DNA for the CDR3 is TGTGCCGGGGGGACTAGTCTGACTTCTGAGCAGTTCTTC. Protein product: CAGGTSLTSEQFF. The chain carries TRBV30 and TRBJ2-1; 8 bases map to TRBD2. The germline V gene encodes CDR1 GTSNPN and CDR2 SVGIG (reference sequence). The CDR3 runs to 13 residues. The J segment lost 9 bases and the V segment lost 8 bases, leaving 12 bases of the junction unmatched. The full variable domain, completed using reference TRBV30 and TRBJ2-1, is SQTIHQWPATLVQPVGSPLSLECTVEGTSNPNLYWYRQAAGRGLQLLFYSVGIGQISSEVPQNLSASRPQDRQFILSSKKLLLSDSGFYLCAGGTSLTSEQFFGPGTRLTVL.

The chain is built from TRBV2 and TRBJ1-2; tentatively, D is TRBD1 (6 bases). The germline gives CDR1 SNHLY, CDR2 FYNNEI. V lost 6 bases and J lost 5, with 16 bases in between. The CDR3 extends over 14 amino acids. CDR3 residues: CASRAGTPVYGYTF. CDR3 coding DNA: TGTGCCAGCAGAGCCGGGACACCCGTTTATGGCTACACCTTC.

In its sample, this clone was seen once. The CDR3 spells CASSPQGWESGYTF. The CDR3 region has the DNA TGTGCCAGCAGCCCACAGGGGTGGGAGAGTGGCTACACCTTC. This chain joins TRBV5-4 and TRBJ1-2; 7 nucleotides agree with TRBD1. Trimming at V came to 4 bases and at J to 7 bases, leaving 10 bases not matched to a gene. CDR1 and CDR2 from the germline V gene are SGHNT and YYREEE (reference sequence). CDR3 length equals 14 residues.

This chain links TRBV10-2 with TRBJ2-1; TRBD2 matches 13 bases. The junction had 7 bases not matched to a gene; V was cut back by 6 bases and J by 5 bases. The CDR3 spans 16 residues. Germline lookup yields CDR1 WSHSY and CDR2 SAAADI. The CDR3 nucleotides read TGCGCCAGCAGCCCTTCCGGGACTAGCGGGGACAATGAGCAGTTCTTC. As protein: CASSPSGTSGDNEQFF.

This clone showed up just a few times. This sequence joins TRBV7-6 and TRBJ1-1; TRBD1 might be the D (5 bases). CDR3 length: 14 amino acids. Germline CDR1 SGHVS, CDR2 FNYEAQ. Trimming removed 5 bases from V and 2 bases from J, with 12 bases in between. The CDR3 nucleotides read TGTGCCAGCAGCACCGGGACCGCTAACACTGAAGCTTTCTTT. It translates to CASSTGTANTEAFF.

The chain carries TRBV28 and TRBJ2-7; TRBD1 agrees at 8 bases. Germline V gene sequence: CDR1 MDHEN, CDR2 SYDVKM. V lost 7 bases and J lost 2; bases outside the gene matches: 4. This CDR3 spans 13 amino acids. CDR3 sequence: CASNLDRAYEQYF. The CDR3 nucleotides read TGTGCCAGCAATTTGGACAGGGCCTACGAGCAGTACTTC.

The chain links TRBV14 to TRBJ1-2; the D is unclear. Trimming removed 3 bases at V and 3 bases at J, with 11 bases between. The CDR3 is 14 amino acids. Looked up from germline, CDR1 is SGHDN and CDR2 is FVKESK. The CDR3 coding sequence is TGTGCCAGCAGCCACCAGGACGGCTACTATGGCTACACCTTC. It is translated as CASSHQDGYYGYTF. The whole variable domain, filled in from reference TRBV14 and TRBJ1-2, reads EAGVTQFPSHSVIEKGQTVTLRCDPISGHDNLYWYRRVMGKEIKFLLHFVKESKQDESGMPNNRFLAERTGGTYSTLKVQPAELEDSGVYFCASSHQDGYYGYTFGSGTRLTVV.

The V and J genes are TRBV6-1 and TRBJ2-7, with D perhaps matching TRBD2 (6 bases). The CDR3 length is 13 residues. V lost 1 base and J 3 bases, leaving 7 bases between the germline ends. Germline lookup yields CDR1 MNHNS and CDR2 SASEGT. The CDR3 loop reads CASSEGGDYEQYF. DNA for the CDR3: TGTGCCAGCAGTGAAGGGGGGGACTACGAGCAGTACTTC.

The chain uses TRBV30 and TRBJ1-2; no clear D. V lost 0 bases and J 7 bases, leaving 9 bases between the germline ends. The CDR3 totals 12 residues. The germline V gene has CDR1 GTSNPN and CDR2 SVGIG (reference sequence). The CDR3 nucleotides are TGTGCCTGGAGTGTACACGGGGTTGGCTACACCTTC. It is translated as CAWSVHGVGYTF.

The chain links TRBV11-2 to TRBJ2-5; 8 nucleotides match TRBD2. V gave up 5 bases and J gave up 6 bases; unmatched junction bases: 14. The CDR3 totals 16 residues. From germline, CDR1 is SGHAT and CDR2 FQNNGV. The CDR3 nucleotides read TGTGCCAGCAGCCCTTCCTCTTCGGGGGGGGCAAAGACCCAGTACTTC. This encodes CASSPSSSGGAKTQYF. Full variable domain (remainder filled in from reference TRBV11-2 and TRBJ2-5): EAGVAQSPRYKIIEKRQSVAFWCNPISGHATLYWYQQILGQGPKLLIQFQNNGVVDDSQLPKDRFSAERLKGVDSTLKIQPAKLEDSAVYLCASSPSSSGGAKTQYFGPGTRLLVL.

The chain combines TRBV27 with TRBJ2-5, with D hard to call. V was clipped by 3 bases and J by 5 bases, with 19 bases between them. The germline V gene has CDR1 MNHEY and CDR2 SMNVEV (reference sequence). The CDR3 length is 16 residues. In nucleotides, the CDR3 is TGTGCCAGCAGTTTTTCCCGGGCAGAATTTTGGGAGACCCAGTACTTC. As protein: CASSFSRAEFWETQYF.

V and J are TRBV4-1 and TRBJ1-4, with D perhaps TRBD1 (6 bases). This CDR3 has 18 amino acids. The germline gives CDR1 MGHRA, CDR2 YSYEKL. V dropped 3 bases and J dropped 2 bases, with 19 bases sitting between them. The CDR3: CASSQRGAGEGTNEKLFF. CDR3 nucleotides: TGCGCCAGCAGCCAGCGTGGGGCAGGGGAGGGGACTAATGAAAAACTGTTTTTT.